Presented here are 17 T cell receptor beta chains from one specimen sequenced in a study of CD8+ T cells in alopecia areata. Described treatment: oral pan-JAK inhibitor, 5-10 mg twice daily. Following RNA extraction, reverse transcription yielded cDNA that acted as the sequencing template. Produced via immunoSEQ multiplex PCR; TCRdb's table is partial and in-frame only. This repertoire shows roughly 120,000 clones, 53% found once; its top ten account for about 0.5%. The sample in question was CD4+ T cells sorted from blood, obtained at week 4, from a patient treated with tofacitinib. The receptors derive from a human donor with alopecia areata.

This chain connects TRBV29-1 to TRBJ2-7; 8 bases are a match to TRBD1. This CDR3 is built from 13 residues. Germline V gives CDR1 SQVTM, CDR2 ANQGSEA. J gave up 3 bases and V 5 bases, and 6 bases lay outside the gene matches. The CDR3 coding sequence is TGCAGCGTTAAAATGGGACAGGTCTACGAGCAGTACTTC. Protein sequence: CSVKMGQVYEQYF.

This clone was counted a few times. V gene TRBV18 combines with J gene TRBJ1-1, with 7 bases lining up with TRBD1. Germline V gene sequence: CDR1 KGHSH, CDR2 LQKENI. J lost 2 bases, V lost 4 bases, and 7 bases had no gene match. This CDR3 has 15 residues. In nucleotides, the CDR3 is TGTGCCAGCTCACTTCTCCGGGACAGAAACACTGAAGCTTTCTTT. Encoded protein: CASSLLRDRNTEAFF.

This chain uses TRBV2 with TRBJ2-2; no definite D call. This CDR3 is 15 amino acids long. The germline V gene has CDR1 SNHLY and CDR2 FYNNEI. V shed 7 bases and J shed 3 bases, with 15 bases lying between them. In DNA form, the CDR3 reads TGTGCCAGCAAACGCCAAATGGCTGACACCGGGGAGCTGTTTTTT. Translated: CASKRQMADTGELFF.

This clone has more than one count but fewer than ten. The chain has TRBV29-1 and TRBJ2-1; D not certain. Germline lookup yields CDR1 SQVTM and CDR2 ANQGSEA. This CDR3 region has 12 residues. Trimming left V 4 bases short and J 4 bases short, with 8 bases between. CDR3 sequence (DNA): TGCAGCGTTGGACAACAGTACAATGAGCAGTTCTTC. The encoded protein is CSVGQQYNEQFF.

In its sample, this clone was seen once. The chain recombines TRBV30 with TRBJ2-3; 9 positions agree with TRBD2. V lost 2 bases and J lost 5; bases outside the gene matches: 2. The CDR3 loop spans 13 amino acids. Germline values: CDR1 GTSNPN, CDR2 SVGIG (reference sequence). This chain's CDR3 is CAWSLAGLDTQYF. The CDR3 nucleotides read TGTGCCTGGAGTCTAGCGGGACTAGATACGCAGTATTTT.

The rearrangement joins TRBV29-1 to TRBJ2-7; D not resolved. The CDR3 runs 12 residues. Germline V gene lookup returns CDR1 SQVTM and CDR2 ANQGSEA. The V end lost 4 bases, the J end lost 2 bases, and 9 bases lay between the germline ends. CDR3 protein: CSVGHTTYEQYF. The CDR3 DNA is TGCAGCGTTGGGCACACGACCTACGAGCAGTACTTC.

The chain uses TRBV30 and TRBJ1-1; tentatively, D is TRBD1 (6 bases). In germline, CDR1 is GTSNPN, CDR2 SVGIG (reference sequence). V lost 3 bases to trimming and J lost 3 bases, with 14 bases between them. This CDR3 has 14 residues. The CDR3: CAWSITGWDTEAFF. The CDR3 DNA reads TGTGCCTGGAGCATCACAGGGTGGGACACTGAAGCTTTCTTT.

This clone was seen only a few times. The genes are TRBV29-1 and TRBJ1-3; TRBD1 agrees at 9 bases. CDR3 length: 11 residues. With 7 bases clipped from V and 12 bases from J, the junction kept 7 bases outside the gene matches. Germline V gene lookup returns CDR1 SQVTM and CDR2 ANQGSEA. The CDR3 bases are TGCAGCGCCGGGACAGGGTTTGGCATATATTTT. Residues: CSAGTGFGIYF.

This chain connects TRBV4-1 to TRBJ2-3; 9 nucleotides match TRBD2. This CDR3 has 18 residues. Germline CDR1 is MGHRA and CDR2 is YSYEKL. Trimming removed 0 bases from V and 6 bases from J; junction bases left unmatched: 13. For the CDR3, the DNA is TGCGCCAGCAGCCAAGAACCGAATAGCGGGAGTAGGCGGGATACGCAGTATTTT. The encoded protein is CASSQEPNSGSRRDTQYF.

The chain uses TRBV29-1 and TRBJ1-2; tentatively, D is TRBD1 (6 bases). The CDR3 spans 13 residues. CDR1 SQVTM and CDR2 ANQGSEA come from the germline V gene. V was pared by 6 bases and J by 7 bases, with 18 bases between. CDR3 sequence reads: CSVIQGRAAGYTF. The CDR3 DNA reads TGCAGCGTAATACAGGGAAGAGCGGCTGGCTACACCTTC. Based on the CDR3 plus reference TRBV29-1 and TRBJ1-2, the full variable domain is SAVISQKPSRDICQRGTSLTIQCQVDSQVTMMFWYRQQPGQSLTLIATANQGSEATYESGFVIDKFPISRPNLTFSTLTVSNMSPEDSSIYLCSVIQGRAAGYTFGSGTRLTVV.

V and J are TRBV30 and TRBJ2-7; the match to TRBD2 covers 10 bases. Per the germline V gene, CDR1 is GTSNPN and CDR2 is SVGIG (reference sequence). V trimming: 7 bases; J trimming: 0 bases; junction bases outside the gene matches: 3. CDR3 length: 13 residues. The CDR3 nucleotides are TGTGCCTCACGGACTAGCGGCTCCTACGAGCAGTACTTC. Amino acids: CASRTSGSYEQYF.

This clone was detected a few times. The rearrangement uses TRBV30 and TRBJ2-1, with D perhaps matching TRBD2 (5 bases). With 7 bases removed from V and 4 bases from J, the gap between germline ends came to 11 bases. The CDR3 runs 12 residues. Germline V gives CDR1 GTSNPN, CDR2 SVGIG (reference sequence). CDR3 protein: CASQRKYNEQFF. CDR3 nucleotide sequence: TGTGCCTCCCAGCGGAAATACAATGAGCAGTTCTTC.

The rearrangement uses TRBV5-1 and TRBJ2-7; 9 bases fit TRBD1. The V segment lost 0 bases and the J segment 3 bases; nucleotides outside the gene matches: 4. Germline loops: CDR1 SGHRS, CDR2 YFSETQ. CDR3 length: 15 amino acids. The CDR3 reads CASSLDGTGLYEQYF. The DNA for the CDR3 is TGCGCCAGCAGCTTGGACGGGACAGGGCTCTACGAGCAGTACTTC. The whole variable domain, remainder taken from reference TRBV5-1 and TRBJ2-7, is KAGVTQTPRYLIKTRGQQVTLSCSPISGHRSVSWYQQTPGQGLQFLFEYFSETQRNKGNFPGRFSGRQFSNSRSEMNVSTLELGDSALYLCASSLDGTGLYEQYFGPGTRLTVT.

The genes are TRBV5-4 and TRBJ2-1; 11 bases are shared with TRBD2. Trimming cost V 3 bases and J 8 bases; bases outside gene matches: 7. Germline V CDR1 and CDR2: SGHNT, YYREEE (reference sequence). This CDR3 has 15 amino acids. As DNA, the CDR3 is TGTGCCAGCAGCTCTAGCGGGGGGCCACAATATGAGCAGTTCTTC. The encoded protein is CASSSSGGPQYEQFF.

On this clone itself: The sample contains more than one DNA sequence encoding this CDR3. The rearrangement joins TRBV29-1 to TRBJ1-1; D is uncertain. V was trimmed by 6 bases and J by 0 bases, leaving 8 bases between them. Germline values: CDR1 SQVTM, CDR2 ANQGSEA. CDR3 length equals 12 residues. CDR3 sequence (DNA): TGCAGCGTCAGAGGCATGAACACTGAAGCTTTCTTT. As protein: CSVRGMNTEAFF.

This clone showed up many times. The CDR3 region has the DNA TGTGCCATCGTAGCGGGACAGCATGACAATGAGCAGTTCTTC. Protein: CAIVAGQHDNEQFF. The chain recombines TRBV10-3 with TRBJ2-1, with D maybe TRBD2 (8 bases). The germline CDR1 and CDR2 sequences are ENHRY and SYGVKD. The CDR3 runs to 14 residues. The V end was cut by 8 bases, the J end by 5 bases, with 16 bases between.

A single count supports this clone. The sample holds other DNA sequences that translate to the same CDR3. The J gene is TRBJ2-3, the V gene TRBV5-1; possibly TRBD2 for D (6 bases). This CDR3 spans 14 amino acids. V dropped 2 bases and J dropped 2 bases, with 9 bases sitting between them. CDR1 and CDR2 from the germline V gene are SGHRS and YFSETQ. The DNA for the CDR3 is TGCGCCAGCAGCTTAGGCGGGACCACAGATACGCAGTATTTT. Amino acids: CASSLGGTTDTQYF. Using reference TRBV5-1 and TRBJ2-3 for the parts outside the CDR3, the full variable domain is KAGVTQTPRYLIKTRGQQVTLSCSPISGHRSVSWYQQTPGQGLQFLFEYFSETQRNKGNFPGRFSGRQFSNSRSEMNVSTLELGDSALYLCASSLGGTTDTQYFGPGTRLTVL.